The rows below give T cell receptor beta chains drawn from one sample of a study of cytomegalovirus exposure and HLA in healthy donors. Generated by immunoSEQ multiplex PCR, the TCRdb table keeps only in-frame clones and is missing some. The sample holds approximately 130,000 clones; 81% are singletons and the top ten take 1.8%. The material sequenced was PBMCs. These receptors were collected from a man aged 18 to 30 in good health and CMV-seronegative. CDR3s include the opening cysteine and the closing phenylalanine or tryptophan. Each record gives: V gene, clone size, J gene, D gene, CDR3 protein, CDR3 DNA. D genes are given only for firm matches. The size field is filled for only some rows; it gives once, few, many or a size class.

v_call: TRBV7-9
clone_size: .
j_call: TRBJ1-1
d_call: TRBD1
cdr3_aa: CASSLVGITQGAEAFF
cdr3_nt: TGTGCCAGCAGCTTAGTCGGCATTACTCAGGGGGCTGAAGCTTTCTTT

v_call: TRBV11-3
clone_size: .
j_call: TRBJ2-7
d_call: .
cdr3_aa: CASSLRGAEDEQYF
cdr3_nt: TGTGCCAGCAGCTTACGGGGGGCTGAGGACGAGCAGTACTTC

v_call: TRBV19
clone_size: .
j_call: TRBJ1-2
d_call: TRBD1
cdr3_aa: CASSPETGEDYGYTF
cdr3_nt: TGTGCCAGTAGTCCCGAGACAGGGGAAGACTATGGCTACACCTTC

v_call: TRBV9
clone_size: .
j_call: TRBJ1-2
d_call: .
cdr3_aa: CASSVVGTNYGYTF
cdr3_nt: TGTGCCAGCAGCGTAGTTGGCACTAACTATGGCTACACCTTC

v_call: TRBV5-1
clone_size: .
j_call: TRBJ1-6
d_call: .
cdr3_aa: CASSLTANSPLHF
cdr3_nt: TGCGCCAGCAGCTTGACCGCGAATTCACCCCTCCACTTT

v_call: TRBV6-6
clone_size: .
j_call: TRBJ2-5
d_call: .
cdr3_aa: CASSPRSGETQYF
cdr3_nt: TGTGCCAGCAGCCCTCGCTCAGGGGAGACCCAGTACTTC

v_call: TRBV7-9
clone_size: .
j_call: TRBJ2-1
d_call: .
cdr3_aa: CASSFTGGDEQFF
cdr3_nt: TGTGCCAGCAGCTTTACAGGGGGGGATGAGCAGTTCTTC

v_call: TRBV7-8
clone_size: .
j_call: TRBJ1-5
d_call: TRBD1
cdr3_aa: CASSLGGQGKVMPQPQHF
cdr3_nt: TGTGCCAGCAGCTTAGGGGGACAGGGAAAGGTTATGCCTCAGCCCCAGCATTTT

v_call: TRBV5-1
clone_size: .
j_call: TRBJ1-4
d_call: TRBD1
cdr3_aa: CASSKGARGGTNEKLFF
cdr3_nt: TGCGCCAGCAGCAAGGGGGCGCGGGGAGGAACTAATGAAAAACTGTTTTTT

v_call: TRBV7-7
clone_size: once
j_call: TRBJ2-1
d_call: TRBD1
cdr3_aa: CASSLFPRGSFSNEQFF
cdr3_nt: TGTGCCAGCAGCCTATTTCCCAGGGGGAGCTTCTCCAATGAGCAGTTCTTC

v_call: TRBV18
clone_size: few
j_call: TRBJ2-3
d_call: .
cdr3_aa: CASSPRGQAVIATDTQYF
cdr3_nt: TGTGCCAGCTCACCACGGGGTCAGGCAGTGATAGCGACAGATACGCAGTATTTT

v_call: TRBV5-1
clone_size: .
j_call: TRBJ2-7
d_call: .
cdr3_aa: CASSGGLIDYEQYF
cdr3_nt: TGCGCCAGCAGCGGGGGACTTATAGACTACGAGCAGTACTTC

v_call: TRBV5-6
clone_size: .
j_call: TRBJ1-1
d_call: .
cdr3_aa: CASSADTEAFF
cdr3_nt: TGTGCCAGCAGCGCGGACACTGAAGCTTTCTTT

v_call: TRBV5-4
clone_size: .
j_call: TRBJ1-1
d_call: .
cdr3_aa: CASTLGSRGNTEAFF
cdr3_nt: TGTGCCAGCACCTTGGGGTCCCGGGGGAACACTGAAGCTTTCTTT

v_call: TRBV29-1
clone_size: .
j_call: TRBJ1-1
d_call: TRBD1
cdr3_aa: CSVPGTGGAEAFF
cdr3_nt: TGCAGCGTACCCGGGACAGGAGGGGCTGAAGCTTTCTTT

v_call: TRBV19
clone_size: .
j_call: TRBJ2-3
d_call: .
cdr3_aa: CASSVTRRGRDTQYF
cdr3_nt: TGTGCCAGTAGTGTTACCAGGAGGGGGCGGGATACGCAGTATTTT

v_call: TRBV7-9
clone_size: .
j_call: TRBJ1-3
d_call: TRBD1
cdr3_aa: CSSSFRTGRDTIYF
cdr3_nt: TGTTCCAGCAGCTTCCGGACAGGGAGGGACACCATATATTTT

v_call: TRBV6-1
clone_size: once
j_call: TRBJ1-4
d_call: .
cdr3_aa: CASSVSGWDEKLFF
cdr3_nt: TGTGCCAGCAGTGTGTCAGGGTGGGATGAAAAACTGTTTTTT

v_call: TRBV4-3
clone_size: .
j_call: TRBJ1-2
d_call: .
cdr3_aa: CASSQDKHGYTF
cdr3_nt: TGCGCCAGCAGCCAAGATAAGCATGGCTACACCTTC

v_call: TRBV2
clone_size: .
j_call: TRBJ1-2
d_call: TRBD1
cdr3_aa: CASSFLQGNPNYGYTF
cdr3_nt: TGTGCCAGCAGTTTTTTACAGGGGAACCCTAACTATGGCTACACCTTC

v_call: TRBV18
clone_size: few
j_call: TRBJ2-3
d_call: .
cdr3_aa: CASSPGPTNTQYF
cdr3_nt: TGTGCCAGCTCACCAGGCCCCACCAATACGCAGTATTTT

v_call: TRBV6-1
clone_size: .
j_call: TRBJ1-4
d_call: .
cdr3_aa: CASSEVGKDVMKKLFF
cdr3_nt: TGTGCCAGCAGTGAAGTCGGGAAAGACGTAATGAAAAAACTGTTTTTT

v_call: TRBV11-2
clone_size: .
j_call: TRBJ1-2
d_call: .
cdr3_aa: CASSLTDSPHGYIF
cdr3_nt: TGTGCCAGCAGCTTAACGGACAGTCCCCATGGCTACATCTTC

v_call: TRBV4-2
clone_size: .
j_call: TRBJ1-1
d_call: TRBD1
cdr3_aa: CASSPILTGDTEAFF
cdr3_nt: TGTGCCAGCAGCCCAATTTTGACAGGGGACACTGAAGCTTTCTTT

v_call: TRBV7-2
clone_size: .
j_call: TRBJ1-2
d_call: .
cdr3_aa: CASSFPDRLYGYTF
cdr3_nt: TGTGCCAGCAGCTTTCCCGACAGGCTCTATGGCTACACCTTC

v_call: TRBV5-4
clone_size: .
j_call: TRBJ2-1
d_call: .
cdr3_aa: CASSLPQGSYNEQFF
cdr3_nt: TGTGCCAGCAGCTTGCCACAGGGTTCCTACAATGAGCAGTTCTTC

v_call: TRBV29-1
clone_size: .
j_call: TRBJ1-2
d_call: TRBD1
cdr3_aa: CSVQGAGGYTF
cdr3_nt: TGCAGCGTTCAGGGGGCGGGCGGCTACACCTTC

v_call: TRBV10-3
clone_size: few
j_call: TRBJ1-5
d_call: .
cdr3_aa: CAISRDISNQPQHF
cdr3_nt: TGTGCCATCAGTCGGGATATTAGCAATCAGCCCCAGCATTTT